The 20 T cell receptor beta chains listed next were all sequenced from one sample in a study of T-cell reconstitution after alpha-beta-depleted transplantation in children. Unique molecular identifiers were used to barcode this TCRbeta library. From the PCR reads, TCRdb called clonotypes with MiXCR, one entry per CDR3 protein. The table has 85,000 to 120,000 distinct CDR3 sequences, around 7% seen once. The sequencing here drew on PBMCs, taken before TCRalphabeta/CD19-depleted stem cell transplant. The receptor set was obtained from a boy aged 2 to 10 with acute lymphoblastic leukemia, due to receive a stem cell transplant.

The chain links TRBV4-3 to TRBJ2-3; a possible D gene is TRBD2 (6 bases). CDR1 and CDR2 (germline): LGHNA, YSLEER. CDR3 size: 16 residues. Trimming cost V 0 bases and J 4 bases, with 14 bases left between them. The CDR3 loop is CASSQDSGWRADTQYF. The CDR3 DNA follows: TGCGCCAGCAGCCAAGACTCAGGGTGGAGGGCAGATACGCAGTATTTT.

This clonotype was found a few times. The gene calls are TRBV9 and TRBJ2-3, with D perhaps assigned TRBD1 or TRBD2 (6 bases each). V shed 0 bases and J shed 4 bases, with 15 bases lying between them. From germline, CDR1 is SGDLS and CDR2 YYNGEE. The CDR3 consists of 16 residues. The CDR3 nucleotides are TGTGCCAGCAGCGTAGGTGGGGGGCCTCTGGCAGATACGCAGTATTTT. Its translation: CASSVGGGPLADTQYF.

By proportion, this clonotype is medium-sized (0.01 to 0.1%). This rearrangement joins TRBV7-9 to TRBJ1-1; D not certain. The ends were cut back, 5 bases at V and 3 bases at J, with 10 bases in the middle. CDR1 is SEHNR and CDR2 is FQNEAQ in the germline V gene (reference sequence). The CDR3 consists of 13 residues. The CDR3 sequence: CASSPPADTEAFF. CDR3 coding DNA: TGTGCCAGCAGCCCCCCGGCGGACACTGAAGCTTTCTTT. Variable domain in full (rest from reference TRBV7-9 and TRBJ1-1): DTGVSQNPRHKITKRGQNVTFRCDPISEHNRLYWYRQTLGQGPEFLTYFQNEAQLEKSRLLSDRFSAERPKGSFSTLEIQRTEQGDSAMYLCASSPPADTEAFFGQGTRLTVV.

This clonotype was seen a handful of times. The V and J genes are TRBV5-6 and TRBJ2-2; D is uncertain. Deletions cut 4 bases from V and 0 bases from J, with 7 bases between. The germline V gene has CDR1 SGHDT and CDR2 YYEEEE. The CDR3 is made up of 14 amino acids. The CDR3 here is CASSLWPNTGELFF. The CDR3 DNA reads as TGTGCCAGCAGCCTGTGGCCGAACACCGGGGAGCTGTTTTTT. Combining the CDR3 with reference TRBV5-6 and TRBJ2-2 gives the whole variable domain DAGVTQSPTHLIKTRGQQVTLRCSPKSGHDTVSWYQQALGQGPQFIFQYYEEEERQRGNFPDRFSGHQFPNYSSELNVNALLLGDSALYLCASSLWPNTGELFFGEGSRLTVL.

The sample holds many counts of this clonotype. This sequence joins TRBV10-3 and TRBJ2-7; possibly TRBD2 for D (7 bases). This CDR3 comprises 17 residues. Trimming took 6 bases from V and 3 from J, leaving 24 bases between them. The germline gives CDR1 ENHRY, CDR2 SYGVKD. DNA of the CDR3: TGTGCCATCAGCGAACCCACAGACCGGGGGGCCTACTACGAGCAGTACTTC. As protein: CAISEPTDRGAYYEQYF.

CDR3 nucleotide sequence: TGTGCCAGCAGTCTTAAGACAGGAGGGAGCAATCAGCCCCAGCATTTT. It specifies CASSLKTGGSNQPQHF. This chain links TRBV28 with TRBJ1-5, with D possibly being TRBD1 (6 bases). The V end was cut by 5 bases, the J end by 1 base, with 15 bases between. The CDR3 covers 16 residues. The V gene's germline CDR1 is MDHEN and CDR2 SYDVKM.

This clonotype showed up many times. This sequence joins TRBV4-2 and TRBJ2-7; D not certain. The CDR3 has 13 residues. V was pared by 2 bases and J by 4 bases, with 9 bases between. Germline V lookup: CDR1 LGHNA, CDR2 YNFKEQ. The CDR3 loop reads CASSQNPGYEQYF. DNA of the CDR3: TGTGCCAGCAGCCAAAATCCTGGTTACGAGCAGTACTTC.

This clonotype was found many times. V and J are TRBV5-5 and TRBJ1-5, with a possible D match to TRBD1 (6 bases). Germline V gene sequence: CDR1 SGHKS, CDR2 YYEKEE (reference sequence). The CDR3 totals 14 residues. V gave up 1 base and J gave up 7 bases, with 12 bases separating them. The CDR3, as DNA: TGTGCCAGCAGCTTGCGAATGACAGGACAGCCCCAGCATTTT. This sequence encodes CASSLRMTGQPQHF.

In its sample, this clonotype was seen many times. The V gene is TRBV11-2, the J gene TRBJ1-3, with no clear D. CDR3 length equals 17 residues. V gave up 0 bases and J gave up 0 bases, with 12 bases separating them. CDR1 is SGHAT and CDR2 is FQNNGV in the germline V gene. DNA for the CDR3: TGTGCCAGCAGCTTAGATCGGAGGTTAAGCTCTGGAAACACCATATATTTT. The encoded protein is CASSLDRRLSSGNTIYF.

The gene calls are TRBV12-3 or TRBV12-4 and TRBJ1-5; 11 nucleotides line up with TRBD1. There are 16 residues in the CDR3. With V trimmed by 1 base and J by 3 bases, 2 bases remained unmatched. CDR3 sequence: CASSLGGQGVNQPQHF. In DNA form, the CDR3 reads TGTGCCAGCAGTTTAGGGGGACAGGGGGTCAATCAGCCCCAGCATTTT.

This clonotype appeared many times. The chain links TRBV2 to TRBJ2-5; D remains unclear. CDR1 and CDR2 from the germline V gene are SNHLY and FYNNEI. Trimming cost V 2 bases and J 0 bases, with 7 bases left between them. The CDR3 is 14 amino acids. The CDR3 sequence: CASSEPLNQETQYF. For the CDR3, the DNA is TGTGCCAGCAGTGAACCTCTTAACCAAGAGACCCAGTACTTC.

The rearrangement links TRBV20-1 to TRBJ2-3, with 14 bases lining up with TRBD2. The germline CDR1 and CDR2 sequences are DFQATT and SNEGSKA (reference sequence). CDR3 size: 16 residues. The J segment lost 6 bases and the V segment lost 2 bases, leaving 7 bases of the junction unmatched. The CDR3: CSARSLTSGGADTQYF. In DNA form, the CDR3 reads TGCAGTGCTAGATCGCTGACTAGCGGGGGGGCGGATACGCAGTATTTT.

This clonotype was counted between two and nine times. V usage is TRBV6-5 and J usage is TRBJ2-5; 14 nucleotides match TRBD2. V lost 4 bases, J lost 5 bases, and 3 bases stayed unmatched. The length of the CDR3 is 15 residues. CDR1 and CDR2 (germline): MNHEY, SVGAGI. As DNA, the CDR3 is TGTGCCAGCAGTTGGACTAGCGGGGGGTCTGAGACCCAGTACTTC. Translated, it gives CASSWTSGGSETQYF.

The chain is built from TRBV12-3 or TRBV12-4 and TRBJ2-2; D is unresolved. V was trimmed by 5 bases and J by 0 bases, leaving 13 bases between them. This CDR3 has 16 amino acids. The CDR3 is CASSPPPAANTGELFF. DNA of the CDR3: TGTGCCAGCAGTCCACCCCCAGCTGCGAACACCGGGGAGCTGTTTTTT.

This clonotype was seen a few times. The J gene is TRBJ1-5, the V gene TRBV6-1, with 7 bases fitting TRBD1. Per the germline V gene, CDR1 is MNHNS and CDR2 is SASEGT. V gave up 2 bases and J gave up 0 bases; unmatched junction bases: 7. CDR3 size: 17 residues. CDR3 DNA sequence: TGTGCCAGCAGTGAAAAGACAGGGACTTATAGCAATCAGCCCCAGCATTTT. It encodes CASSEKTGTYSNQPQHF.

This clonotype was seen only a few times. This chain uses TRBV20-1 with TRBJ2-3; 11 bases map to TRBD2. The CDR3 runs to 16 residues. J gave up 3 bases and V 6 bases, and 11 bases lay outside the gene matches. The germline CDR1 and CDR2 sequences are DFQATT and SNEGSKA (reference sequence). In nucleotides, the CDR3 is TGCAGTGCCGAAATAGCGGGGGGGGCTGGGACAGATACGCAGTATTTT. Encoded protein: CSAEIAGGAGTDTQYF.

This clonotype was observed a few times. The chain employs TRBV10-1 and TRBJ2-1; TRBD1 matches at 8 bases. The germline CDR1 and CDR2 sequences are WNHNN and SYGVQD (reference sequence). There are 14 residues in the CDR3. V shed 6 bases and J 6 bases; nucleotides not matched to a gene: 7. The CDR3 DNA sequence: TGCGCCAGCAGCACAGGGGGTATCGGCAATGAGCAGTTCTTC. Translation gives CASSTGGIGNEQFF.

This clonotype has only a few counts. This chain joins TRBV6-4 and TRBJ2-1; D perhaps matches TRBD1 (7 bases). The germline CDR1 and CDR2 sequences are MRHNA and SNTAGT. The ends were cut back, 4 bases at V and 2 bases at J, with 12 bases in the middle. The CDR3 has 15 amino acids. CDR3 protein: CASSAGDRTYNEQFF. The CDR3 coding sequence is TGTGCCAGCAGTGCGGGGGACAGAACCTACAATGAGCAGTTCTTC.

V usage is TRBV18 and J usage is TRBJ2-7; perhaps D is TRBD1 or TRBD2 (5 bases each). CDR1 KGHSH and CDR2 LQKENI come from the germline V gene. The V end lost 4 bases, the J end lost 6 bases, and 13 bases lay between the germline ends. The CDR3 length is 13 residues. This chain's CDR3 is CASSHTSGSEQYF. The DNA of the CDR3 is TGTGCCAGCTCACACACCTCAGGGAGCGAGCAGTACTTC.

The sample holds many counts of this clonotype. This chain connects TRBV6-1 to TRBJ2-3; no clear D. Trimming cost V 6 bases and J 2 bases, with 15 bases left between them. CDR1 MNHNS and CDR2 SASEGT come from the germline V gene. The CDR3 is 15 amino acids. CDR3 residues: CASRLDGYLTDTQYF. For the CDR3, the DNA is TGTGCCAGCAGACTGGACGGATACCTCACAGATACGCAGTATTTT.